This paragraph covers one TCR beta chain sequence. Sequencing used immunoSEQ multiplex PCR; TCRdb keeps in-frame clones, though not all of them. The sample includes around 54,000 clones, approximately 95% of them seen just once. Germline lookup yields CDR1 SGHNT and CDR2 YYREEE (reference sequence). This CDR3 spans 12 amino acids. V dropped 4 bases and J dropped 11; count of bases not matched to a gene: 8. The TCR was taken from a man aged 35-49 years with rheumatoid arthritis. Material for sequencing was PBMCs. The J gene is TRBJ1-1, the V gene TRBV5-4; TRBD1 agrees at 7 bases. CDR3 protein: CASSQGTGVAFF. The CDR3 DNA reads as TGTGCCAGCAGCCAGGGAACAGGGGTCGCTTTCTTT. Using reference TRBV5-4 and TRBJ1-1 for the parts outside the CDR3, the full variable domain is ETGVTQSPTHLIKTRGQQVTLRCSSQSGHNTVSWYQQALGQGPQFIFQYYREEENGRGNFPPRFSGLQFPNYSSELNVNALELDDSALYLCASSQGTGVAFFGQGTRLTVV.